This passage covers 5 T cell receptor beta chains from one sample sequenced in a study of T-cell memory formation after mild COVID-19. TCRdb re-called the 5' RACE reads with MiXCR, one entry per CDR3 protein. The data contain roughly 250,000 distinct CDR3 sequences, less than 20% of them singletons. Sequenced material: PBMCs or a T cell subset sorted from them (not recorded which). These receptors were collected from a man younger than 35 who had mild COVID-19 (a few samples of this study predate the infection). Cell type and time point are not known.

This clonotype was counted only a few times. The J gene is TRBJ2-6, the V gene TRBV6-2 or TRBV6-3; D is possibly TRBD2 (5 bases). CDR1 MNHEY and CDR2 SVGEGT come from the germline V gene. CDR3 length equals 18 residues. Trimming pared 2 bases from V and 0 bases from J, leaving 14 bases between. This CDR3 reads CASSYTRFLLSGANVLTF. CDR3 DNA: TGTGCCAGCAGTTACACTAGGTTCCTCCTCTCTGGGGCCAACGTCCTGACTTTC.

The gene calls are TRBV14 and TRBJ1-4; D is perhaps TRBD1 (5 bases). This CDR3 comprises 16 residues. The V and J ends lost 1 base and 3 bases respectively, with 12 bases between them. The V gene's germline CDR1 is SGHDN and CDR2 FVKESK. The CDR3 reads CASSQVRGASNEKLFF. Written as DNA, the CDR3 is TGTGCCAGCAGCCAAGTGAGAGGGGCCTCTAATGAAAAACTGTTTTTT.

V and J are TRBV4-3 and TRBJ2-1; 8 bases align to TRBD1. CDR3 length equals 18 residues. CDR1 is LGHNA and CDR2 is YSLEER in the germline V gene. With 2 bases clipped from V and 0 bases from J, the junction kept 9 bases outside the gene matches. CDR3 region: CASSQNPWTGSSYNEQFF. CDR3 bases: TGCGCCAGCAGCCAAAACCCCTGGACAGGGAGCTCCTACAATGAGCAGTTCTTC.

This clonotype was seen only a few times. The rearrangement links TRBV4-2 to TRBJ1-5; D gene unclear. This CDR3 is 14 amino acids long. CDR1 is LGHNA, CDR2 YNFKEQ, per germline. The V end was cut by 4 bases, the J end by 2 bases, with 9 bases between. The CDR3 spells CASSRQDGNQPQHF. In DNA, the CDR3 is TGTGCCAGCAGCCGCCAGGACGGCAATCAGCCCCAGCATTTT.

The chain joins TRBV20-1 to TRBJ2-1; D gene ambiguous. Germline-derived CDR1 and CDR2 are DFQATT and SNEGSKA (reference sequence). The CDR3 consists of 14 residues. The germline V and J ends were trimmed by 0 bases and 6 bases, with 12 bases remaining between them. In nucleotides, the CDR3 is TGCAGTGCTAGAGATTATTCAGCGAGCAATGAGCAGTTCTTC. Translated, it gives CSARDYSASNEQFF.